This T cell receptor beta chain comes out of a study of blood T cell repertoires in COVID-19. The ends lost 5 bases at V and 8 bases at J; junction bases unmatched: 12. The length of the CDR3 is 15 residues. CDR1 and CDR2 (germline): SGHVS, FQNEAQ. All enrollees were roughly 18 to 90 years old and from around 25 US areas. Among Cohort 3 donors, those recovered had two negative PCRs, clearance, or symptom resolution. The method was immunoSEQ multiplex PCR; TCRdb's version includes in-frame clones alone and lacks a portion of them. This sample has hundreds of thousands of clones, with about nine tenths found just once.

The V call is TRBV7-8, the J call TRBJ1-2; 9 bases agree with TRBD1. Specimen: PBMCs or T cells enriched from blood (not recorded which). The TCR was taken from a man younger than 35 who had recovered from COVID-19. The CDR3 bases are TGTGCCAGCAGCCAGGACAGGGGTAATCGGAGAGGCTACACCTTC. Protein product: CASSQDRGNRRGYTF.